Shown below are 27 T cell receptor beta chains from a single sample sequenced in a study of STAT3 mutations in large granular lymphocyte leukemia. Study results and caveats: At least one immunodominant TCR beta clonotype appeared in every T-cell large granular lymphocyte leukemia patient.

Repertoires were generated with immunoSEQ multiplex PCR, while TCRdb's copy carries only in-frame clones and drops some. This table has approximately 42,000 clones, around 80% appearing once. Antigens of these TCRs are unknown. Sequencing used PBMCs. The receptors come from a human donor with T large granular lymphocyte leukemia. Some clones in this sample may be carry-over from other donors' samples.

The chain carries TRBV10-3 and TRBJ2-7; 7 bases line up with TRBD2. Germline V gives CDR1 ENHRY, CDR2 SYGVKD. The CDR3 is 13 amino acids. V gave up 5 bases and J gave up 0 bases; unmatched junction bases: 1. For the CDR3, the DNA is TGTGCCATCAGTTCTAGCGGCTCCTACGAGCAGTACTTC. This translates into CAISSSGSYEQYF.

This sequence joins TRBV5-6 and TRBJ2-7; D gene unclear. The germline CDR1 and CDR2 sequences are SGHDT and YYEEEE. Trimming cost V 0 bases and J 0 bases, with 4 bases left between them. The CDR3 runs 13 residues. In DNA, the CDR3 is TGTGCCAGCAGCTTGGCCAACTCCTACGAGCAGTACTTC. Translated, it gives CASSLANSYEQYF.

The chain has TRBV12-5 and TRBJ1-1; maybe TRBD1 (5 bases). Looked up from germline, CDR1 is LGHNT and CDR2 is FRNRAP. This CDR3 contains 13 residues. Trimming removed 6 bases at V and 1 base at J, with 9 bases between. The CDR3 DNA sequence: TGTGCTAGTGGACGGACACCGAACACTGAAGCTTTCTTT. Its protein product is CASGRTPNTEAFF. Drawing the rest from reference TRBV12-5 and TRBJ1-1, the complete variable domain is DARVTQTPRHKVTEMGQEVTMRCQPILGHNTVFWYRQTMMQGLELLAYFRNRAPLDDSGMPKDRFSAEMPDATLATLKIQPSEPRDSAVYFCASGRTPNTEAFFGQGTRLTVV.

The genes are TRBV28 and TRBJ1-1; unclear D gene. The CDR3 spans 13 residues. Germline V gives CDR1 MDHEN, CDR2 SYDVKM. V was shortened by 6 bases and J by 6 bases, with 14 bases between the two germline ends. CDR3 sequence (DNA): TGTGCCAGCAGCGAACCTGGGCTCCCTGAAGCTTTCTTT. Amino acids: CASSEPGLPEAFF.

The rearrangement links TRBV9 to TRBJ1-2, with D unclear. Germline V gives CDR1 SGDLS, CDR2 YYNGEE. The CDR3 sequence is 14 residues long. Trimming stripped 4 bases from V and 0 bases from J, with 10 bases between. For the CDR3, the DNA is TGTGCCAGCAGCCCTCAAGTTTCTAACTATGGCTACACCTTC. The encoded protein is CASSPQVSNYGYTF.

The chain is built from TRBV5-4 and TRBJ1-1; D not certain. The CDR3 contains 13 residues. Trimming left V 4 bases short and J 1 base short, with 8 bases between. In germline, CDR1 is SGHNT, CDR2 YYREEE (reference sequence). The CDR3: CASSAAENTEAFF. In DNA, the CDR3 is TGTGCCAGCAGCGCCGCGGAGAACACTGAAGCTTTCTTT.

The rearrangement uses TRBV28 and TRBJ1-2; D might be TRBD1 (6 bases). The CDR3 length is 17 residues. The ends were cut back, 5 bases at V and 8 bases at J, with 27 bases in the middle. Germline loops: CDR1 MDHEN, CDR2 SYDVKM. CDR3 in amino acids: CASSPQDGKRGTRGYTF. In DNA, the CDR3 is TGTGCCAGCAGTCCACAGGACGGGAAAAGGGGGACTAGGGGCTACACCTTC.

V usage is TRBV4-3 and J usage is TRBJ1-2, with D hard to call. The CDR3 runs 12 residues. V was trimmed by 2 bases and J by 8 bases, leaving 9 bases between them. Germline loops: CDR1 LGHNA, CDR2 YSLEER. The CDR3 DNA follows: TGCGCCAGCAGCCAACATATGGGGGGCTACACCTTC. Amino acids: CASSQHMGGYTF.

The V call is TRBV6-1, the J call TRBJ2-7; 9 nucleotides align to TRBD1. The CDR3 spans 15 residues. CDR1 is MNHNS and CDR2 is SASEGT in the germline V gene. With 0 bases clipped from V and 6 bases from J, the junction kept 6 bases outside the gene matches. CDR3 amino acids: CASSEAAGTGSEQYV. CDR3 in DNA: TGTGCCAGCAGTGAAGCAGCGGGGACAGGGTCCGAGCAGTACGTC.

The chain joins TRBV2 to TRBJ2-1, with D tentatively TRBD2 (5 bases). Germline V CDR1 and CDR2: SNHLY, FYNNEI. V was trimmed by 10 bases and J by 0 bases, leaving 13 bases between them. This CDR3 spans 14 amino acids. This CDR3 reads CAIPGEDSYNEQFF. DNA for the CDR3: TGTGCCATCCCCGGGGAAGACTCCTACAATGAGCAGTTCTTC.

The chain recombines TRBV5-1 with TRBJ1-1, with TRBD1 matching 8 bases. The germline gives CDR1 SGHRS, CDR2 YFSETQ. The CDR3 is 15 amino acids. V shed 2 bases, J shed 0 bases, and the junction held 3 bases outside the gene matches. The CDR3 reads CASSFGQGMNTEAFF. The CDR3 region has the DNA TGCGCCAGCAGCTTCGGACAGGGAATGAACACTGAAGCTTTCTTT.

The CDR3 loop is CASSLRRDRVNTGELFF. CDR3 DNA: TGTGCCAGCAGCTTACGCCGGGACAGGGTGAACACCGGGGAGCTGTTTTTT. The V call is TRBV7-9, the J call TRBJ2-2; 9 positions match TRBD1. V shed 2 bases, J shed 1 base, and the junction held 5 bases outside the gene matches. This CDR3 has 17 residues. CDR1 is SEHNR, CDR2 FQNEAQ, per germline (reference sequence).

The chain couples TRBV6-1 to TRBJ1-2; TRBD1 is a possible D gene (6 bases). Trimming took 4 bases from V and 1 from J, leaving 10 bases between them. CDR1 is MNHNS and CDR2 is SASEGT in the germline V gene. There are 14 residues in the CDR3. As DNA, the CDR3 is TGTGCCAGCAGTGTGTACAGGGTTAACTATGGCTACACCTTC. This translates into CASSVYRVNYGYTF.

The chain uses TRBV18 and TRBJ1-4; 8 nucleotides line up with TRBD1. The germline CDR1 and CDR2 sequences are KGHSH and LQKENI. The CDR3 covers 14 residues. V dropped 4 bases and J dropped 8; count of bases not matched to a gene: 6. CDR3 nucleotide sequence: TGTGCCAGCTCACGAACAGGGGGTGACGAAAAACTGTTTTTT. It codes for CASSRTGGDEKLFF.

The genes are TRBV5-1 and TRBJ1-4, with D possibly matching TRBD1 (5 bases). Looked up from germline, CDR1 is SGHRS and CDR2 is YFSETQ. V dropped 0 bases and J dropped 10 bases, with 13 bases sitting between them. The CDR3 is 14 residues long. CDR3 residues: CASSLAGTGVKLFF. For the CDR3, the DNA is TGCGCCAGCAGCTTGGCCGGGACTGGGGTAAAACTGTTTTTT.

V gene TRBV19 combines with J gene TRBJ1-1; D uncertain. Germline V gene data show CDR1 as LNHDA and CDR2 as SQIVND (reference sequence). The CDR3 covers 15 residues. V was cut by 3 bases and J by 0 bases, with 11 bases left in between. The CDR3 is CASSMGPTVNTEAFF. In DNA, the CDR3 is TGTGCCAGTAGTATGGGCCCAACAGTGAACACTGAAGCTTTCTTT.

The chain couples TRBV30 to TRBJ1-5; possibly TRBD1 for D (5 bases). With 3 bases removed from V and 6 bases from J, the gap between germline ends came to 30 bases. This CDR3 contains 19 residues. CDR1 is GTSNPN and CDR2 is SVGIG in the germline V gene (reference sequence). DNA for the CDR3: TGTGCCTGGAGCCAACCGAGGGGACTCCGGTCATCCTACTCTCAGCCCCAGCATTTT. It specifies CAWSQPRGLRSSYSQPQHF.

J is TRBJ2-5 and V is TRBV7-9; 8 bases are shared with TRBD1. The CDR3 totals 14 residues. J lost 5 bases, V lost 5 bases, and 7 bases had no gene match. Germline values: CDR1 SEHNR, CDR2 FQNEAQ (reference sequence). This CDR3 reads CASSRQGAGETQYF. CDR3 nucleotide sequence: TGTGCCAGCAGCCGCCAGGGGGCAGGGGAGACCCAGTACTTC.

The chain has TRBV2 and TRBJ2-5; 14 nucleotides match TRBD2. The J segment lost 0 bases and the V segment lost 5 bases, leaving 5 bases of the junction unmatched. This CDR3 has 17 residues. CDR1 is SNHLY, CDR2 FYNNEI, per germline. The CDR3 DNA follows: TGTGCCAGCAGTACGGGACTAGCGGGAGCGTACCAAGAGACCCAGTACTTC. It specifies CASSTGLAGAYQETQYF.

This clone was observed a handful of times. CDR3 sequence reads: CASSVGGDTEAFF. The DNA of the CDR3 is TGTGCCAGCAGCGTCGGGGGCGACACTGAAGCTTTCTTT. J is TRBJ1-1 and V is TRBV9, with a weak D call TRBD1 (6 bases). Trimming shortened V by 2 bases and J by 3 bases, and 8 bases separated the two germline ends. From germline, CDR1 is SGDLS and CDR2 YYNGEE. This CDR3 has 13 residues.

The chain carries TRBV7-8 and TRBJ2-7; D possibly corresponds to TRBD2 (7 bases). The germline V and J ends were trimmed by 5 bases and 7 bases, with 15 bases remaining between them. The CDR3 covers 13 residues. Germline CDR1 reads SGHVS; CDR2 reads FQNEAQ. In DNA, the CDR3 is TGTGCCAGCAGCATACAGGGAGGGGGGGAGCAGTACGTC. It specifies CASSIQGGGEQYV.

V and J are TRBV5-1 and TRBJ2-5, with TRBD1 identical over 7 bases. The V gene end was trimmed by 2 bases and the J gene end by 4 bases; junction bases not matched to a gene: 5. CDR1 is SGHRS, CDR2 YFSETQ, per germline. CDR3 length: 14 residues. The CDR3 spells CASSFGTAGETQYF. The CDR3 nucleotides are TGCGCCAGCAGCTTTGGGACAGCAGGAGAGACCCAGTACTTC.

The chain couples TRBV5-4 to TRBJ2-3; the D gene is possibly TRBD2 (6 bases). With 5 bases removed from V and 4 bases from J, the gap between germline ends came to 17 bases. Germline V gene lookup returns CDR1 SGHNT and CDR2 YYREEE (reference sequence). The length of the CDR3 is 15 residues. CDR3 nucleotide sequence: TGTGCCAGCAGTCCGCGGGGCCCCTTTCCAGATACGCAGTATTTT. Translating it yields CASSPRGPFPDTQYF.

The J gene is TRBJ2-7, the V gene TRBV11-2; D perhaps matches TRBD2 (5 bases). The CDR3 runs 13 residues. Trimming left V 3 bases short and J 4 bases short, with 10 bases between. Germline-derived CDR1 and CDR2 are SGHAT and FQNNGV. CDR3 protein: CASSFGGPYEQYV. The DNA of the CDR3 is TGTGCCAGCAGCTTTGGAGGACCTTACGAGCAGTACGTC.

The CDR3 is CASTRTGGGQPQHF. Here the CDR3 DNA reads TGTGCCAGCACTCGAACAGGGGGCGGTCAGCCCCAGCATTTT. The chain carries TRBV6-5 and TRBJ1-5, with 9 bases fitting TRBD1. The CDR3 extends over 14 amino acids. V lost 7 bases, J lost 6 bases, and 7 bases stayed unmatched. CDR1 and CDR2 from the germline V gene are MNHEY and SVGAGI.

As DNA, the CDR3 is TGTGCCTGGGCTCGGGACTTCCTGGTACCAGATACGCAGTATTTT. It is translated as CAWARDFLVPDTQYF. The genes are TRBV30 and TRBJ2-3; D is perhaps TRBD2 (6 bases). With 5 bases removed from V and 4 bases from J, the gap between germline ends came to 19 bases. This CDR3 comprises 15 residues. Germline CDR1 GTSNPN, CDR2 SVGIG (reference sequence).

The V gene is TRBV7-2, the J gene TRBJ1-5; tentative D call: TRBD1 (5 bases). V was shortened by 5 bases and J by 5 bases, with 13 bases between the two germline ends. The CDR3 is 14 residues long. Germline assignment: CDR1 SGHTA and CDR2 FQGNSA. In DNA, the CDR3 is TGTGCCAGCAGCCCGTCGGGACCCGATCAGCCCCAGCATTTT. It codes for CASSPSGPDQPQHF.